The rows below give T cell receptor beta chains drawn from one sample of a study of T cells after yellow fever vaccination. In TCRdb, the 5' RACE reads were re-called with MiXCR into one record per CDR3 protein. The table has approximately 32,000 distinct CDR3 sequences, around 4.3% seen once. The sample here was CD8+ T cells sorted from PBMCs, taken 5 days after the yellow fever booster vaccination. Source of these receptors: a young man who received the YFV17D yellow fever vaccine. Both conserved end residues are part of each CDR3. The order of the fields is V gene, clone size, CDR3 protein. Rows may omit the clone size; those that give it use once, few, many or a size class.

TRBV7-9	many	CASSLGREAFF
TRBV2	many	CASSEMGVEGDGETQYF
TRBV19	many	CASSWTSGSYEQYF
TRBV7-2	few	CASSFGQGAGYEQYF
TRBV5-1	many	CASSLFSASLEPLTYEQYF
TRBV4-3	many	CASSQEIESTDTQYF
TRBV20-1	many	CSATTSGTDTQYF
TRBV11-2	many	CASRTDGTDTQYF
TRBV7-2	many	CASTLRSAGTQYF
TRBV3-1	medium-sized	CASSQGNSYTGELFF
TRBV5-1	many	CASSKTVNEQFF
TRBV27	many	CASSPEAVSYEQYF
TRBV6-2/TRBV6-3	many	CASSLAGGTYNEQFF
TRBV7-9	many	CASEWGYGELFF
TRBV4-3	many	CASSLDRGRWSTEAFF
TRBV6-6	many	CASSYSPVFEAFF
TRBV12-3/TRBV12-4	many	CASSDRVESYEQYF
TRBV6-5	many	CASSPGTQNNSPLHF
TRBV5-6	many	CASSLAGREETQYF
TRBV7-7	many	CASSLGLARDEQFF
TRBV15	many	CATSRGWRAKGAVTGDVGNTIYF
TRBV12-3/TRBV12-4	many	CASSYSGPRAEQYF
TRBV20-1	many	CSARQLPATDTQYF
TRBV25-1	many	CASSERQLPTGELFF
TRBV28	many	CATGRGNQPQHF
TRBV12-3/TRBV12-4	many	CASSAADTQYF
TRBV20-1	many	CSARTGSSYEQYF
TRBV29-1	many	CSALSEVYEQYF
TRBV15	many	CATSRDRGGVSPLHF
TRBV7-6	many	CASSLDPLSYNEQFF
TRBV5-1	many	CASSLEVGEATGELFF
TRBV10-1	many	CASSESSGLFDEQYF
TRBV20-1	few	CSASPSGSSYEQYF
TRBV12-3/TRBV12-4	many	CASSFGGLEQYF
TRBV28	many	CASRREGLRYEQYF
TRBV6-5	few	CASSYDVEGGYTF
TRBV12-3/TRBV12-4	many	CASSLAHQRGAYEQYF
TRBV19	many	CASSPTQLAVHEQFF
TRBV18	many	CASSPPFGRRQETQYF
TRBV9	many	CASSVRTSGESDTQYF
TRBV5-1	many	CASSVTGLATEAFF
TRBV6-2/TRBV6-3	many	CASSYVGSYEQYF
TRBV4-3	many	CASSQDIGGNLYEQYF
TRBV6-2/TRBV6-3	many	CASSYSVGQGEYF
TRBV9	-	CASSVVGLADNEQFF
TRBV20-1	many	CSARGEPGQKRLAVYEQYF
TRBV6-2/TRBV6-3	many	CASSYPGQGVNEQYF